This TCR beta chain was profiled in a study of spatial heterogeneity in lung cancer. The time point denotes: sample taken at primary tumor resection. Extraction of whole RNA from tumor, nontumor lung or frozen PBMC preceded unsorted sequencing. The donor group consisted of around 66 patients who had untreated, early-stage non-small cell lung cancer. Each CDR3 protein gets one entry after TCRdb re-called the 5' RACE reads with MiXCR. The sample contains around 74,000 distinct CDR3 sequences, 13% of which appear only once. This clonotype was seen only a few times. Its ends do not fully match the called genes, so a read error is possible. The TCR comes from a male donor with early-stage non-small cell lung cancer. The sample in question was PBMCs, obtained at surgery.

The DNA of the CDR3 is TGTGCCAACAGTCCTTGGACAGGGGGAGGTTCAGATACGCAGTATTTT. Protein sequence: CANSPWTGGGSDTQYF. This chain uses TRBV27 with TRBJ2-3, with TRBD1 matching 10 bases. This CDR3 region has 16 residues. Per the germline V gene, CDR1 is MNHEY and CDR2 is SMNVEV (reference sequence).